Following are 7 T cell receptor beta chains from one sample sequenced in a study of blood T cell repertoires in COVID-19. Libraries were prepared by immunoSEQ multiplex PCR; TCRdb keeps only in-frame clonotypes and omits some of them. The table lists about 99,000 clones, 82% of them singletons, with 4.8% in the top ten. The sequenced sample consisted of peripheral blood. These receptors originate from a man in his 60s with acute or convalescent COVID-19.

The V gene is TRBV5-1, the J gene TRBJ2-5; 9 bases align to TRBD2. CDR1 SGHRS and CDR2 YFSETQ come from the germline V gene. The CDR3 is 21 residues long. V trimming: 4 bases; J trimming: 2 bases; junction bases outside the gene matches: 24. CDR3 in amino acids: CASSHRRQGRGGLAAQETQYF. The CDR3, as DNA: TGCGCCAGCAGCCACCGAAGACAGGGTCGAGGGGGACTAGCAGCTCAAGAGACCCAGTACTTC.

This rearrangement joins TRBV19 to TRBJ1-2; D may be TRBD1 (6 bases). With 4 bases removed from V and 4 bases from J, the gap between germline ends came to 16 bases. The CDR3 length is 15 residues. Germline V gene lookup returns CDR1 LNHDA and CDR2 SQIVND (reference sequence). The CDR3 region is CASSTGTSPSYGYTF. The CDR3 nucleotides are TGTGCCAGTAGTACAGGGACATCGCCCAGCTATGGCTACACCTTC.

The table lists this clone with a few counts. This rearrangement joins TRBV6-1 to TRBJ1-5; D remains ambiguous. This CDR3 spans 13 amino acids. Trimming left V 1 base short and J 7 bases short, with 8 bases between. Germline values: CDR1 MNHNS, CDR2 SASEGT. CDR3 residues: CASSEGAVQPQHF. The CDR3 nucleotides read TGTGCCAGCAGTGAAGGGGCAGTCCAGCCCCAGCATTTT.

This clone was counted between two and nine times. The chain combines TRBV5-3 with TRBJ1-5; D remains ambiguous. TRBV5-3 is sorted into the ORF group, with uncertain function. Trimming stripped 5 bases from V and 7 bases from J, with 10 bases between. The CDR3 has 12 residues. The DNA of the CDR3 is TGTGCCAGAAGTCCCTCTTTACAGCCCCAGCATTTT. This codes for CARSPSLQPQHF.

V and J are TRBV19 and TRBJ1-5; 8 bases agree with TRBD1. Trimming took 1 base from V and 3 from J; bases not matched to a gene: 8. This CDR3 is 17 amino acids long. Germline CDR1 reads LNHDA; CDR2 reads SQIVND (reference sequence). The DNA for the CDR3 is TGTGCCAGTAGTATAGTTGTGGGCCAGGGGGCCAATCAGCCCCAGCATTTT. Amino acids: CASSIVVGQGANQPQHF.

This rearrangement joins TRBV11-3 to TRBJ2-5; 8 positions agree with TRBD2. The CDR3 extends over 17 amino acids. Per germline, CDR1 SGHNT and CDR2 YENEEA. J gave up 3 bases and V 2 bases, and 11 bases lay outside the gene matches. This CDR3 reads CASSLQLSGRGEETQYF. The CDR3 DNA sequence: TGTGCCAGCAGCTTACAGCTGAGTGGGCGGGGGGAAGAGACCCAGTACTTC.

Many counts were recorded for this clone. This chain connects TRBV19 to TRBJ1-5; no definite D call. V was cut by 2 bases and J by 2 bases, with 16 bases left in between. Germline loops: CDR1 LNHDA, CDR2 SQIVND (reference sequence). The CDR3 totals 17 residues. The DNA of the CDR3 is TGTGCCAGTAGTATATTTTCCCCTATCGTGGGCAATCAGCCCCAGCATTTT. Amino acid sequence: CASSIFSPIVGNQPQHF.